Listed here are 27 T cell receptor beta chains from one sample, sequenced in a study of blood T cells in healthy people across ages. A sample-barcoded 5' primer and a J-beta primer mix were used in a second PCR of roughly 7 to 11 cycles. TCRdb processed the 5' RACE reads anew with MiXCR; each CDR3 protein has one entry. This sample has 1.5 million to 2 million distinct CDR3 sequences, with roughly 27% found just once. Specimen: blood. The receptors stem from a woman in her 30s in good health.

This clonotype was picked up many times. This chain connects TRBV29-1 to TRBJ2-1; 12 bases agree with TRBD2. CDR3 length: 15 amino acids. The V gene's germline CDR1 is SQVTM and CDR2 ANQGSEA. Trimming cost V 4 bases and J 4 bases; bases outside gene matches: 5. The CDR3 nucleotides read TGCAGCGTTGCCGGACTAGCGGGAAAGTACAATGAGCAGTTCTTC. This sequence encodes CSVAGLAGKYNEQFF.

Ten or more counts support this clonotype. The chain joins TRBV2 to TRBJ2-7; the match to TRBD1 covers 7 bases. Trimming cost V 3 bases and J 1 base; bases outside gene matches: 3. The CDR3 consists of 14 residues. From germline, CDR1 is SNHLY and CDR2 FYNNEI. The DNA of the CDR3 is TGTGCCAGCAGTGATGGGGACAGATCCTACGAGCAGTACTTC. Amino acid sequence: CASSDGDRSYEQYF.

This clonotype was seen many times. This chain uses TRBV29-1 with TRBJ2-4, with TRBD1 matching 8 bases. V lost 7 bases to trimming and J lost 1 base; unmatched junction nucleotides: 6. This CDR3 spans 14 amino acids. The germline V gene encodes CDR1 SQVTM and CDR2 ANQGSEA. For the CDR3, the DNA is TGCAGCGAATTCCAGGGGGCGGCCAAAAACATTCAGTACTTC. It codes for CSEFQGAAKNIQYF.

Ten or more counts support this clonotype. The rearrangement links TRBV12-3 or TRBV12-4 to TRBJ2-4, with 8 bases that match TRBD1. The end of the DNA is better explained by TRBJ2-7, so the J call may be wrong. The CDR3 spans 14 residues. The CDR3 coding sequence is TGTGCCAGCAGACCGACAGGGGCAGCGCACGAGCAGTACTTC. As protein: CASRPTGAAHEQYF.

The DNA of the CDR3 is TGTGCCAGCAGCAAGGTTTGGGGGTTAGCGGGAGCCAGGGAGACCCAGTACTTC. This gives the protein CASSKVWGLAGARETQYF. V is TRBV21-1 and J is TRBJ2-5; the D segment call TRBD2 is taken from the table without a DNA check. TRBV21-1 is reported as a pseudogene. CDR3 length equals 18 residues.

The chain recombines TRBV29-1 with TRBJ1-2; tentative D call: TRBD1 (6 bases). CDR1 and CDR2 from the germline V gene are SQVTM and ANQGSEA. V lost 4 bases and J lost 0, with 12 bases in between. This CDR3 is 14 amino acids long. The CDR3 is CSVGLGTSNYGYTF. Written as DNA, the CDR3 is TGCAGCGTTGGTTTAGGGACATCTAACTATGGCTACACCTTC.

This clonotype came up many times. The rearrangement links TRBV29-1 to TRBJ2-7; 12 nucleotides agree with TRBD2. Per germline, CDR1 SQVTM and CDR2 ANQGSEA. There are 14 residues in the CDR3. J lost 4 bases, V lost 3 bases, and 4 bases had no gene match. DNA of the CDR3: TGCAGCGTTGATACTAGCGGGGGGATGTACGAGCAGTACTTC. Translated: CSVDTSGGMYEQYF.

The chain combines TRBV20-1 with TRBJ2-1; 9 bases map to TRBD2. V lost 0 bases and J lost 0; bases outside the gene matches: 9. Germline-derived CDR1 and CDR2 are DFQATT and SNEGSKA (reference sequence). CDR3 length: 18 residues. The CDR3 loop reads CSARDRVAGESSYNEQFF. The CDR3 bases are TGCAGTGCTAGAGATAGGGTAGCGGGAGAAAGCTCCTACAATGAGCAGTTCTTC.

The rearrangement joins TRBV2 to TRBJ2-1; 11 bases line up with TRBD2. This CDR3 region has 16 residues. V lost 5 bases, J lost 3 bases, and 6 bases stayed unmatched. Germline values: CDR1 SNHLY, CDR2 FYNNEI. The CDR3 is CASSLLAGGFYNEQFF. DNA for the CDR3: TGTGCCAGCAGTCTCCTAGCGGGGGGTTTCTACAATGAGCAGTTCTTC. The variable domain in full, with the rest retrieved from reference TRBV2 and TRBJ2-1, is EPEVTQTPSHQVTQMGQEVILRCVPISNHLYFYWYRQILGQKVEFLVSFYNNEISEKSEIFDDQFSVERPDGSNFTLKIRSTKLEDSAMYFCASSLLAGGFYNEQFFGPGTRLTVL.

This clonotype occurred a few times. Just one base apart from a much larger clone, this may be a read error. The chain uses TRBV5-1 and TRBJ1-2, with D possibly being TRBD1 (6 bases). CDR1 and CDR2 from the germline V gene are SGHRS and YFSETQ. Trimming removed 3 bases from V and 7 bases from J, with 16 bases in between. This CDR3 is 14 amino acids long. The CDR3 DNA sequence: TGCGCCAGCAGCTGCGGGGGGGCAGGGGCTGGCTACACCTTC. Residues: CASSCGGAGAGYTF.

This sequence joins TRBV5-5 and TRBJ2-7, with a weak D call TRBD1 (6 bases). The CDR3 length is 15 residues. In germline, CDR1 is SGHKS, CDR2 YYEKEE (reference sequence). Trimming left V 0 bases short and J 2 bases short, with 12 bases between. The CDR3 region has the DNA TGTGCCAGCAGCTTGGGCGCAGGGGATCCCTACGAGCAGTACTTC. Translated, it gives CASSLGAGDPYEQYF.

Only a few counts were recorded for this clonotype. The chain combines TRBV6-6 with TRBJ1-1; tentative D call: TRBD1 (5 bases). CDR1 is MNHNY and CDR2 is SVGAGI in the germline V gene (reference sequence). The CDR3 length is 15 residues. V dropped 2 bases and J dropped 3 bases, with 13 bases sitting between them. The CDR3 loop is CASSYQGLVDTEAFF. CDR3 DNA: TGTGCCAGCAGTTACCAGGGCCTTGTGGACACTGAAGCTTTCTTT.

This clonotype has a count of ten or more. V gene TRBV18 combines with J gene TRBJ2-7; TRBD2 might be the D (6 bases). The V end was cut by 8 bases, the J end by 1 base, with 12 bases between. CDR3 length: 13 amino acids. Germline V gives CDR1 KGHSH, CDR2 LQKENI. The chain's CDR3 is CASSPGLSYEQYF. The CDR3 coding sequence is TGTGCCAGCAGTCCTGGACTATCCTACGAGCAGTACTTC.

A remark on this clonotype: A much larger clone lies one base from this, so it may be a read error. The chain couples TRBV12-3 or TRBV12-4 to TRBJ2-4; D gene ambiguous. Trimming cost V 2 bases and J 11 bases, with 7 bases left between them. The CDR3 is 11 residues long. The CDR3 nucleotides read TGTGCCAGCAGTTTATCCAACGTTCAGTACTTC. It codes for CASSLSNVQYF.

This rearrangement joins TRBV12-3 or TRBV12-4 to TRBJ2-2, with D uncertain. The CDR3 length is 15 residues. Trimming removed 3 bases from V and 7 bases from J, with 15 bases in between. The CDR3 DNA reads TGTGCCAGCAGTTTGGTCGAGGTGTCTATCGGGGAGCTGTTTTTT. Translating gives CASSLVEVSIGELFF.

Comment on this clonotype: A much larger clonotype is one base distant, so this may be a read error. J is TRBJ2-4 and V is TRBV5-1; TRBD2 matches 7 bases. The end of the DNA fits TRBJ2-7 better, so the J call may be wrong. Looked up from germline, CDR1 is SGHRS and CDR2 is YFSETQ. The CDR3 runs to 14 residues. The CDR3 nucleotides read TGCGCCAGCAGCTTCGGAGGGGACTACTGCGAGCAGTACTTC. Its protein product is CASSFGGDYCEQYF.

This clonotype was seen more than once but under ten times. The rearrangement joins TRBV29-1 to TRBJ2-1; either TRBD1 or TRBD2 may supply D (5 bases each). Germline CDR1 is SQVTM and CDR2 is ANQGSEA. The V end lost 4 bases, the J end lost 9 bases, and 19 bases lay between the germline ends. The CDR3 contains 14 residues. CDR3 in DNA: TGCAGCGTTGTCCGAGGGACCGCGCATAGTGAGCAGTTCTTC. Its protein product is CSVVRGTAHSEQFF.

In this sample, this clonotype turned up a few times. The chain employs TRBV4-2 and TRBJ2-1; D might be TRBD2 (5 bases). CDR3 length: 15 residues. Germline V CDR1 and CDR2: LGHNA, YNFKEQ. V dropped 1 base and J dropped 2 bases, with 9 bases sitting between them. CDR3 region: CASSQVSGAYNEQFF. CDR3 DNA sequence: TGTGCCAGCAGCCAAGTGTCCGGGGCCTACAATGAGCAGTTCTTC.

This clonotype has more than one count but fewer than ten. The chain has TRBV2 and TRBJ2-4, with 9 bases fitting TRBD1. Trimming removed 6 bases from V and 5 bases from J; junction bases left unmatched: 2. Looked up from germline, CDR1 is SNHLY and CDR2 is FYNNEI. The CDR3 length is 13 residues. DNA for the CDR3: TGTGCCAGCAGGCGGGACAGGGAAAACATTCAGTACTTC. This codes for CASRRDRENIQYF. The full variable domain, with the rest looked up from reference TRBV2 and TRBJ2-4, is EPEVTQTPSHQVTQMGQEVILRCVPISNHLYFYWYRQILGQKVEFLVSFYNNEISEKSEIFDDQFSVERPDGSNFTLKIRSTKLEDSAMYFCASRRDRENIQYFGAGTRLSVL.

This clonotype was counted only a few times. The CDR3 DNA follows: TGTGCCAGCAGCACCCGACAGGGGGATCTATTAGAGACCCAGTACTTC. Protein: CASSTRQGDLLETQYF. The chain couples TRBV9 to TRBJ2-5; 9 bases are shared with TRBD1. CDR3 length: 16 residues. Germline CDR1 reads SGDLS; CDR2 reads YYNGEE. The V and J ends lost 4 bases and 4 bases, in that order; junction bases with no gene match: 11.

In this sample, this clonotype turned up many times. V usage is TRBV7-2 and J usage is TRBJ2-3; unclear D gene. V shed 3 bases and J shed 6 bases, with 10 bases lying between them. The CDR3 covers 13 residues. Per germline, CDR1 SGHTA and CDR2 FQGNSA. In nucleotides, the CDR3 is TGTGCCAGCAGCTTGGGCGAAGGGGATACGCAGTATTTT. This encodes CASSLGEGDTQYF.

As to this clonotype: Just one base apart from a much larger clone, this may be a read error. The chain couples TRBV9 to TRBJ2-1, with TRBD2 identical over 14 bases. The CDR3 is 16 residues long. CDR1 SGDLS and CDR2 YYNGEE come from the germline V gene. CDR3 sequence reads: CASSGTSGGYYNERFF. DNA of the CDR3: TGTGCCAGCAGCGGGACTAGCGGGGGGTATTACAATGAGCGGTTCTTC.

This clonotype occurred a few times. This rearrangement joins TRBV12-5 to TRBJ2-3; no firm D call. The CDR3 has 16 residues. Germline loops: CDR1 LGHNT, CDR2 FRNRAP. Trimming left V 0 bases short and J 1 base short, with 11 bases between. CDR3 sequence: CASGLVSNLGTDTQYF. The CDR3 bases are TGTGCTAGTGGTTTGGTATCCAACCTTGGCACAGATACGCAGTATTTT.

A word on this clonotype: A much larger clone sits a single nucleotide away, making a read error possible. The rearrangement links TRBV12-3 or TRBV12-4 to TRBJ2-4; 8 nucleotides align to TRBD2. This CDR3 has 15 amino acids. V was pared by 3 bases and J by 13 bases, with 14 bases of the junction left unmatched. The CDR3 spells CASSFASGSTDEQYF. The CDR3 DNA is TGTGCCAGCAGTTTCGCTAGCGGGTCGACAGATGAGCAGTACTTC.

The gene calls are TRBV7-2 and TRBJ2-5; TRBD2 might be the D (5 bases). Matching the DNA end better, TRBJ2-7 makes the J call doubtful. Germline V lookup: CDR1 SGHTA, CDR2 FQGNSA. There are 15 residues in the CDR3. Here the CDR3 reads CASSLDAFPSHEQYF. The CDR3 DNA reads TGTGCCAGCAGCTTGGACGCCTTTCCTAGCCACGAGCAGTACTTC.

This clonotype was counted a few times. V and J are TRBV5-1 and TRBJ2-1; 9 nucleotides agree with TRBD1. With 0 bases clipped from V and 10 bases from J, the junction kept 5 bases outside the gene matches. The germline V gene has CDR1 SGHRS and CDR2 YFSETQ. The CDR3 length is 14 residues. CDR3 amino acids: CASSLEQGALEQFF. The DNA for the CDR3 is TGCGCCAGCAGCTTGGAACAGGGGGCGCTGGAGCAGTTCTTC.

The chain employs TRBV6-1 and TRBJ2-1, with a tentative D call TRBD2 (6 bases). Deletions cut 9 bases from V and 8 bases from J, with 26 bases between. The CDR3 has 16 amino acids. Germline loops: CDR1 MNHNS, CDR2 SASEGT. CDR3 sequence (DNA): TGTGCCAGGAAAGGCCCACCCGGAGGGATCTGGTATGAGCAGTTCTTC. Its translation is CARKGPPGGIWYEQFF.